What follows describes a single T cell receptor (beta chain). The antigen is not known. Unmatched junction bases numbered 0, after V lost 4 bases and J lost 2 bases. The germline CDR1 and CDR2 sequences are MRHNA and SNTAGT. This CDR3 is 13 amino acids long. The data were taken from a study of T cell responses to AZD1222 COVID-19 vaccine. Study conclusions and caveats: In the spike-specific TCR repertoire, nearly half reportedly target unmutated variant regions. Seropositive at baseline were only 5 or 6 AZD1222 recipients.

Sequencing was performed with immunoSEQ multiplex PCR; in TCRdb, only in-frame clones are kept and a portion is missing. The table includes around 130,000 clones, around 90% detected once. Sequencing used peripheral blood, obtained 28 days after the second AZD1222 dose. The chain uses TRBV6-4 and TRBJ1-2; 8 bases agree with TRBD1. The TCR originated in an adult who received the AZD1222 COVID-19 vaccine. The CDR3 region has the DNA TGTGCCAGCAGTGGACAGGGGAACTATGGCTACACCTTC. Translation gives CASSGQGNYGYTF.